Shown below are 5 T cell receptor beta chains from a single sample sequenced in a study of beta chain features in type 1 diabetes. Regarding the study as a whole: People with Type 1 diabetes carried modestly yet significantly shorter TCRB CDR3s in all four CD4+ subsets.

Of the isolated RNA, all was reverse transcribed, and so the sequenced material was expressed TCRB transcripts. TCRdb keeps only in-frame clones here, not all; method: immunoSEQ multiplex PCR. The sample has about 650,000 clones, roughly an eighth seen once. These receptors are not linked to any known antigen. Material for sequencing was naive CD4+ T cells from blood. All receptors come from a man aged 25-40 years with type 1 diabetes.

The chain employs TRBV4-3 and TRBJ2-2; possible D gene TRBD2, 5 bases. Trimming pared 0 bases from V and 4 bases from J, leaving 15 bases between. Germline CDR1 and CDR2: LGHNA and YSLEER. The CDR3 spans 17 residues. The CDR3 here is CASSQEAHGGGTGELFF. For the CDR3, the DNA is TGCGCCAGCAGCCAAGAAGCCCATGGCGGAGGCACCGGGGAGCTGTTTTTT.

V gene TRBV4-3 combines with J gene TRBJ1-4; possibly TRBD1 for D (5 bases). The CDR3 covers 15 residues. V was trimmed by 4 bases and J by 7 bases, leaving 16 bases between them. The germline gives CDR1 LGHNA, CDR2 YSLEER. CDR3 amino acids: CASSLWGVASEKLFF. The CDR3 bases are TGCGCCAGCAGCCTATGGGGGGTAGCAAGTGAAAAACTGTTTTTT.

The gene calls are TRBV5-1 and TRBJ1-1; D uncertain. Germline assignment: CDR1 SGHRS and CDR2 YFSETQ. The CDR3 loop spans 15 amino acids. Trimming shortened V by 1 base and J by 1 base, and 11 bases separated the two germline ends. The CDR3 DNA follows: TGCGCCAGCAGCTTGTCCGGACGGAAGAACACTGAAGCTTTCTTT. Its translation: CASSLSGRKNTEAFF.

CDR3 in amino acids: CASSDIWTGANEKLFF. DNA for the CDR3: TGTGCCAGCAGTGATATCTGGACAGGGGCGAATGAAAAACTGTTTTTT. V gene TRBV6-1 combines with J gene TRBJ1-4; 9 nucleotides agree with TRBD1. This CDR3 is 16 amino acids long. Germline trimming cut 3 bases from V and 5 bases from J; bases unmatched to any gene: 7. In germline, CDR1 is MNHNS, CDR2 SASEGT.

J is TRBJ2-7 and V is TRBV18; 10 positions agree with TRBD1. Losses at the gene ends were 5 bases for V and 3 bases for J; bases not matched to a gene: 7. This CDR3 is 15 amino acids long. Germline assignment: CDR1 KGHSH and CDR2 LQKENI. The CDR3: CASSSRDRGGYEQYF. The CDR3 region has the DNA TGTGCCAGCTCATCCCGGGACAGGGGCGGCTACGAGCAGTACTTC.